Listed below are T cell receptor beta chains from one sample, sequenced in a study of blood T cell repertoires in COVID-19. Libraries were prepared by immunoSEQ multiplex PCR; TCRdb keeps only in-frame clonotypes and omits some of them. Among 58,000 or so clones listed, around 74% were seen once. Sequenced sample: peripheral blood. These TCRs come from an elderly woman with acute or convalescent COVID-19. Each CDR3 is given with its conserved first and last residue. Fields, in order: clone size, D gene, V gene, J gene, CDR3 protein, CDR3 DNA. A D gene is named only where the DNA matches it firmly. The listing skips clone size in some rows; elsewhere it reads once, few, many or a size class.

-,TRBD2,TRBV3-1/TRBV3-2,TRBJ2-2,CASSQGEGFGTGELFF,TGTGCCAGCAGCCAAGGGGAGGGGTTTGGGACCGGGGAGCTGTTTTTT
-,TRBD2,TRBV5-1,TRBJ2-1,CASSSQVAGGYNEQFF,TGCGCCAGCAGCTCCCAGGTGGCGGGAGGGTACAATGAGCAGTTCTTC
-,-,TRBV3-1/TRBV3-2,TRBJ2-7,CASSQGWGGEQYF,TGTGCCAGCAGCCAAGGGTGGGGAGGCGAGCAGTACTTC
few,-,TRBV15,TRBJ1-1,CATSSLPGTEAFF,TGTGCCACCAGCAGCTTACCGGGAACTGAAGCTTTCTTT
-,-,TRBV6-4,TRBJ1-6,CASSDSNGGGSPLHF,TGTGCCAGCAGTGACTCTAATGGCGGGGGTTCACCCCTCCACTTT
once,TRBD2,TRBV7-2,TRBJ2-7,CASSLGLAGLSEQYF,TGTGCCAGCAGCTTAGGGCTAGCGGGGCTCTCCGAGCAGTACTTC
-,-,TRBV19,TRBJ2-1,CASSIRDSNEQFF,TGTGCCAGTAGTATACGGGATTCGAATGAGCAGTTCTTC
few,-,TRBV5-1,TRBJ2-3,CASSKGTSQSTDTQYF,TGCGCCAGCAGCAAGGGGACTTCTCAATCCACAGATACGCAGTATTTT
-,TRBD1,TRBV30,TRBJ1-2,CAWATGGLPGRDGYTF,TGTGCCTGGGCGACAGGGGGATTGCCGGGGAGGGATGGCTACACCTTC
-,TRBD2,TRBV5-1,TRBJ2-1,CASGGAGGPVNEQFF,TGCGCCAGCGGGGGAGCGGGAGGGCCTGTCAATGAGCAGTTCTTC
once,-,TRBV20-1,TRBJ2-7,CSASSSYEQYF,TGCAGTGCCTCCAGCTCCTACGAGCAGTACTTC
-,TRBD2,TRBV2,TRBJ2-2,CASSIGLAGGGELFF,TGTGCCAGCAGTATAGGACTAGCGGGAGGTGGGGAGCTGTTTTTT
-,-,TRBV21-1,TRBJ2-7,CASSNPTRRESSGRSYEQYF,TGTGCCAGCAGCAATCCGACTCGGAGGGAATCTAGCGGGAGGTCCTACGAGCAGTACTTC
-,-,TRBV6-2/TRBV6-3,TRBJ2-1,CASSRIADLSYNEQFF,TGTGCCAGCAGTCGAATAGCGGATCTCTCCTACAATGAGCAGTTCTTC
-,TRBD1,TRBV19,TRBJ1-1,CASSMVGTGTEAFF,TGTGCCAGTAGTATGGTCGGGACAGGGACCGAAGCTTTCTTT
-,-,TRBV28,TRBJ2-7,CASRRISYEQYF,TGTGCCAGCAGGCGCATCTCCTACGAGCAGTACTTC
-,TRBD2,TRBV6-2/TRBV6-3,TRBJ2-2,CASSNAAVAGALGELFF,TGTGCCAGCAGCAACGCAGCAGTAGCGGGAGCCCTCGGGGAGCTGTTTTTT
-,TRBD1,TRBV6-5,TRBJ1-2,CASSNSGTGSGYTF,TGTGCCAGCAGTAATTCCGGGACAGGCAGTGGCTACACCTTC
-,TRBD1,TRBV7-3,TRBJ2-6,CASRPGTGGSGANVLTF,TGTGCCAGCAGACCCGGGACAGGGGGGTCTGGGGCCAACGTCCTGACTTTC
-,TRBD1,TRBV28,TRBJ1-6,CASSQHILGQVNSPLHF,TGTGCCAGCAGTCAGCATATTTTAGGACAGGTAAATTCACCCCTCCACTTT
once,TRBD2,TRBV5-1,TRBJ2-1,CASSPPLAGGPDEQFF,TGCGCCAGCAGCCCCCCTCTAGCGGGAGGGCCGGATGAGCAGTTCTTC
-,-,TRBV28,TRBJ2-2,CASSVSTSTAGELFF,TGTGCCAGCAGTGTGTCGACTAGTACCGCCGGGGAGCTGTTTTTT
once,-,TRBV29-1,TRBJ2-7,CSCNSGSEQYF,TGCAGCTGTAACAGTGGAAGCGAGCAGTACTTC
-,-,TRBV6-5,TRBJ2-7,CASSYSGGDVPYEQYF,TGTGCCAGCAGTTACTCCGGCGGCGACGTACCCTACGAGCAGTACTTC
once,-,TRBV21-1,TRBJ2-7,CASSKACNSGRNYEQYF,TGTGCCAGCAGCAAAGCGTGTAATAGCGGGAGAAACTACGAGCAGTACTTC
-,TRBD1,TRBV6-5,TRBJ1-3,CATRTGSSGNTIYF,TGTGCCACCCGGACAGGGAGCTCTGGAAACACCATATATTTT
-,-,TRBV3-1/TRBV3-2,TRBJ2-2,CASSQGISGFDTGELFF,TGTGCCAGCAGCCAAGGGATATCGGGGTTTGACACCGGGGAGCTGTTTTTT